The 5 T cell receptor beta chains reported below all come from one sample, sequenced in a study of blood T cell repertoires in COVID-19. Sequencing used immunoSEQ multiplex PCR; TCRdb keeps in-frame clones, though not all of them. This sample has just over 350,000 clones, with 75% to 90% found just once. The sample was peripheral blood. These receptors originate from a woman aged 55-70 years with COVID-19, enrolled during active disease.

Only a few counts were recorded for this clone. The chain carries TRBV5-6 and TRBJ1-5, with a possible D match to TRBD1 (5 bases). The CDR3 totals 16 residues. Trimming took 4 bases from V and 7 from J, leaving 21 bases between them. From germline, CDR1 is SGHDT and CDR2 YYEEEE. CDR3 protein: CASSQLSTAGMQPQHF. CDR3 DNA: TGTGCCAGCAGCCAATTAAGTACGGCAGGGATGCAGCCCCAGCATTTT.

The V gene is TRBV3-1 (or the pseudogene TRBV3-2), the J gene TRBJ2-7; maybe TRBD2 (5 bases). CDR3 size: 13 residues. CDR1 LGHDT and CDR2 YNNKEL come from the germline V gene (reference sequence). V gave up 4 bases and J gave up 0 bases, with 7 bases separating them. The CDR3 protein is CASSPGSSYEQYF. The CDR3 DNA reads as TGTGCCAGCAGCCCGGGGTCCTCCTACGAGCAGTACTTC.

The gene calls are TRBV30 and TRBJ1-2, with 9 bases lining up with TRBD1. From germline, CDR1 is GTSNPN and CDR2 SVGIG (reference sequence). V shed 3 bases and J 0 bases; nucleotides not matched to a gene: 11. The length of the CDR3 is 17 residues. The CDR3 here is CAWRTGGPHKSNYGYTF. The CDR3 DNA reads TGTGCCTGGAGGACAGGGGGACCCCACAAATCTAACTATGGCTACACCTTC.

The CDR3: CASSVLADTQYF. CDR3 bases: TGTGCCAGCAGCGTACTTGCAGATACGCAGTATTTT. The rearrangement links TRBV12-3 or TRBV12-4 to TRBJ2-3; D is unclear. The V and J ends lost 6 bases and 4 bases respectively, with 8 bases between them. This CDR3 is 12 amino acids long.

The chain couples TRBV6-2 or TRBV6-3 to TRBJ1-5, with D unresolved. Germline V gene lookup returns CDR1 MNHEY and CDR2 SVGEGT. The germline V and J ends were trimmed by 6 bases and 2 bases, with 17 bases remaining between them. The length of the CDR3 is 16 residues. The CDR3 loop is CASSRSAGIGNQPQHF. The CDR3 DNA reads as TGTGCCAGCAGCCGTTCAGCCGGGATCGGCAATCAGCCCCAGCATTTT.